The clone carrying this T cell receptor (beta chain) showed up just a few times. Its antigen is unidentified. Using a J-beta primer mix together with a sample-barcoded 5' primer, a second PCR was run for about 6 to 12 cycles. Via MiXCR, TCRdb re-called the 5' RACE reads, giving one row per CDR3 protein. Of over 950,000 distinct CDR3 sequences listed, more than 30% were seen once; the top ten hold around 13%. The data stem from a study of blood T cells in healthy people across ages. This CDR3 is built from 15 residues. Between the trimmed V and J ends, which lost 0 bases and 0 bases, there was a span of 9 bases. From germline, CDR1 is LGHNA and CDR2 YNFKEQ. Study outcomes and limitations: Higher naive T cell percentage went strongly together with higher TCR beta diversity. Roughly linear declines in TCR beta diversity per million T cells occurred with age.

This sequence joins TRBV4-2 and TRBJ2-7; D not certain. The receptor's source is a man in his late teens or twenties in good health. Material: blood. CDR3 residues: CASSQEWYISYEQYF. In DNA form, the CDR3 reads TGTGCCAGCAGCCAAGAATGGTATATCTCCTACGAGCAGTACTTC.